This T cell receptor (beta chain) was recovered during a study of T cells in localized non-small cell lung cancer. Sequencing used immunoSEQ multiplex PCR; TCRdb keeps in-frame clones, though not all of them. The data contain 15,000 to 25,000 clones, around 90% of them seen just once; the ten biggest clones take up roughly 4%. V lost 2 bases and J 4 bases, leaving 5 bases between the germline ends. Germline loops: CDR1 ENHRY, CDR2 SYGVKD. The CDR3 contains 13 residues. This chain links TRBV10-3 with TRBJ1-4; no definite D call. The receptor comes from a male donor aged 60 or over with stage I squamous cell lung carcinoma. The input for sequencing was peripheral blood, taken before any cancer treatment. Here the CDR3 reads CAISEDRNEKLFF. In nucleotides, the CDR3 is TGTGCCATCAGTGAGGACCGTAATGAAAAACTGTTTTTT.